These 18 T cell receptor beta chains were sequenced from one sample in a study of blood T cell repertoires in COVID-19. Data came from immunoSEQ multiplex PCR; TCRdb stores just in-frame clones and leaves some out. The data hold 90,000 to 120,000 clones, with roughly two thirds observed a single time. Sequenced: peripheral blood. Receptor source: a man at least 80 years old with acute or convalescent COVID-19.

The CDR3 here is CASSPPERSTDTQYF. In DNA, the CDR3 is TGTGCCAGCTCACCACCAGAGCGGAGCACAGATACGCAGTATTTT. The genes are TRBV18 and TRBJ2-3; possibly TRBD2 for D (5 bases). The germline CDR1 and CDR2 sequences are KGHSH and LQKENI. V lost 0 bases, J lost 0 bases, and 7 bases lay in between. The CDR3 loop spans 15 amino acids.

Worth noting for this clone: Within the sample, other DNA sequences also encode this same CDR3. The chain couples TRBV7-2 to TRBJ2-1; no clear D. CDR3 length equals 11 residues. The ends were cut back, 5 bases at V and 5 bases at J, with 4 bases in the middle. Germline lookup yields CDR1 SGHTA and CDR2 FQGNSA. The CDR3, as DNA: TGTGCCAGCAGCCAGAACAATGAGCAGTTCTTC. Translation gives CASSQNNEQFF.

This rearrangement joins TRBV5-1 to TRBJ2-1; 11 bases fit TRBD2. Trimming cost V 4 bases and J 2 bases; bases outside gene matches: 8. Germline V lookup: CDR1 SGHRS, CDR2 YFSETQ. CDR3 length equals 17 residues. The CDR3 reads CASSRTPGLAAYNEQFF. The CDR3 DNA is TGCGCCAGCAGCCGCACTCCGGGACTAGCGGCCTACAATGAGCAGTTCTTC.

The chain uses TRBV29-1 and TRBJ2-1; 7 bases match TRBD1. CDR1 and CDR2 (germline): SQVTM, ANQGSEA. The CDR3 runs 12 residues. The V segment lost 6 bases and the J segment 7 bases; nucleotides outside the gene matches: 6. The CDR3 DNA is TGCAGCGTCCGACAGGGTAGGAATGAGCAGTTCTTC. Its translation is CSVRQGRNEQFF.

DNA of the CDR3: TGCAGTGCTAGTATCAGCGGGAGGGCCGAGGAGACCCAGTACTTC. It encodes CSASISGRAEETQYF. This rearrangement joins TRBV20-1 to TRBJ2-5, with 10 bases matching TRBD2. The length of the CDR3 is 15 residues. V gave up 3 bases and J gave up 5 bases; unmatched junction bases: 9. The germline V gene encodes CDR1 DFQATT and CDR2 SNEGSKA (reference sequence).

The chain joins TRBV28 to TRBJ2-5; 9 bases agree with TRBD1. V dropped 2 bases and J dropped 1; count of bases not matched to a gene: 5. The germline gives CDR1 MDHEN, CDR2 SYDVKM. This CDR3 is 16 amino acids long. CDR3 amino acids: CASSLVGQGPQETQYF. CDR3 coding DNA: TGTGCCAGCAGTTTAGTAGGACAGGGGCCCCAAGAGACCCAGTACTTC.

Note on this clone: The sample carries other DNA sequences with the same CDR3. V gene TRBV7-3 combines with J gene TRBJ1-5; D is unresolved. Germline V gene sequence: CDR1 SGHTA, CDR2 FQGTGA. The V end was cut by 5 bases, the J end by 2 bases, with 7 bases between. The length of the CDR3 is 13 residues. CDR3 sequence reads: CASSPAGNQPQHF. The DNA for the CDR3 is TGTGCCAGCAGCCCGGCGGGCAATCAGCCCCAGCATTTT.

V is TRBV7-2 and J is TRBJ2-2, with D perhaps matching TRBD2 (6 bases). The V end lost 3 bases, the J end lost 2 bases, and 7 bases lay between the germline ends. This CDR3 is 14 amino acids long. Germline V gene sequence: CDR1 SGHTA, CDR2 FQGNSA. Here the CDR3 DNA reads TGTGCCAGCAGCTTCGGGGGTAACACCGGGGAGCTGTTTTTT. This sequence encodes CASSFGGNTGELFF.

This sequence joins TRBV7-2 and TRBJ2-5, with 7 nucleotides matching TRBD1. CDR1 SGHTA and CDR2 FQGNSA come from the germline V gene. This CDR3 is 15 amino acids long. Losses at the gene ends were 5 bases for V and 6 bases for J; bases not matched to a gene: 12. CDR3 bases: TGTGCCAGCAGCCCCGACAGGGCCGGGATACAGACCCAGTACTTC. Protein: CASSPDRAGIQTQYF.

The J gene is TRBJ1-3, the V gene TRBV29-1; the match to TRBD1 covers 9 bases. V gave up 5 bases and J gave up 4 bases; unmatched junction bases: 3. This CDR3 is 13 amino acids long. CDR1 and CDR2 (germline): SQVTM, ANQGSEA. The CDR3 region is CSVPGQGGNTIYF. CDR3 in DNA: TGCAGCGTTCCGGGACAGGGCGGAAACACCATATATTTT.

The V call is TRBV5-8, the J call TRBJ2-1; 9 bases align to TRBD2. The CDR3 contains 13 residues. Germline V gene sequence: CDR1 SGHTS, CDR2 YDEGEE. Trimming cost V 4 bases and J 7 bases; bases outside gene matches: 3. CDR3 in amino acids: CASSLAGRNEQFF. In DNA form, the CDR3 reads TGTGCCAGCAGCCTAGCGGGGAGGAATGAGCAGTTCTTC. Together with reference TRBV5-8 and TRBJ2-1, the CDR3 gives the full variable domain: EAGVTQSPTHLIKTRGQQATLRCSPISGHTSVYWYQQALGLGLQFLLWYDEGEERNRGNFPPRFSGRQFPNYSSELNVNALELEDSALYLCASSLAGRNEQFFGPGTRLTVL.

This sequence joins TRBV7-2 and TRBJ1-1; D not resolved. The CDR3 length is 10 residues. V was clipped by 8 bases and J by 5 bases, with 6 bases between them. From germline, CDR1 is SGHTA and CDR2 FQGNSA. CDR3 sequence (DNA): TGTGCCAGCGGCATTACTGAAGCTTTCTTT. Translating it yields CASGITEAFF.

V and J are TRBV28 and TRBJ1-2; D gene ambiguous. Germline values: CDR1 MDHEN, CDR2 SYDVKM. The V gene lost 2 bases and the J gene lost 2 bases, with 6 bases spanning the gap. This CDR3 spans 13 amino acids. The CDR3 DNA is TGTGCCAGCAGTTTAACGGTGAACTATGGCTACACCTTC. It encodes CASSLTVNYGYTF.

The chain joins TRBV27 to TRBJ1-4, with TRBD1 identical over 8 bases. Germline assignment: CDR1 MNHEY and CDR2 SMNVEV (reference sequence). This CDR3 is 15 amino acids long. The V and J ends lost 4 bases and 6 bases, in that order; junction bases with no gene match: 7. The CDR3 DNA is TGTGCCAGCAGTTCCCTAGGACAGGGAGATGAAAAACTGTTTTTT. It specifies CASSSLGQGDEKLFF.

The chain has TRBV28 and TRBJ2-7; the D gene is possibly TRBD1 (5 bases). There are 14 residues in the CDR3. Trimming pared 1 base from V and 3 bases from J, leaving 10 bases between. Germline lookup yields CDR1 MDHEN and CDR2 SYDVKM. As DNA, the CDR3 is TGTGCCAGCAGTTTATCAGGGTGGGACTACGAGCAGTACTTC. Residues: CASSLSGWDYEQYF.

The chain has TRBV20-1 and TRBJ1-5; 7 bases match TRBD1. V lost 3 bases and J lost 7; bases outside the gene matches: 9. The V gene's germline CDR1 is DFQATT and CDR2 SNEGSKA (reference sequence). CDR3 length equals 14 residues. The CDR3 coding sequence is TGCAGTGCTAGTCTTCCGACAGGGACGCAGCCCCAGCATTTT. Its protein is CSASLPTGTQPQHF.

The chain recombines TRBV2 with TRBJ2-3; 10 positions agree with TRBD2. The CDR3 spans 17 residues. Trimming removed 8 bases from V and 0 bases from J; junction bases left unmatched: 11. Germline assignment: CDR1 SNHLY and CDR2 FYNNEI. The DNA for the CDR3 is TGTGCCAGCTGTCGGTGGACTAGCGGTGCTAGCACAGATACGCAGTATTTT. Amino acids: CASCRWTSGASTDTQYF.

The V and J genes are TRBV6-5 and TRBJ2-5; 7 positions match TRBD2. The germline CDR1 and CDR2 sequences are MNHEY and SVGAGI. With V trimmed by 6 bases and J by 4 bases, 8 bases remained unmatched. This CDR3 comprises 14 residues. The CDR3 nucleotides are TGTGCCAGCAGCTCACTAGCGATGGGAGAGACCCAGTACTTC. Translated, it gives CASSSLAMGETQYF.